This T cell receptor (beta chain) appears in the sequencing data of a study of T cells in narcolepsy. Study-level points and caveats: HCRT-specific and TRIB2-specific autoreactive clonotypes appeared among same-patient CSF and blood CD4+ clonotypes. Blood of same and different patients, but not healthy controls, reportedly held recurring autoreactive clonotypes.

Only in-frame clones appear in the TCRdb table, and some are missing; sequencing was by immunoSEQ multiplex PCR. The sample records around 32,000 clones, under 85% being singletons. This clone was observed a few times. As yet, its antigen is unknown. CDR1 WSHSY and CDR2 SAAADI come from the germline V gene. The ends were cut back, 4 bases at V and 5 bases at J, with 20 bases in the middle. CDR3 size: 16 residues. This sequence joins TRBV10-2 and TRBJ2-5; D tentatively fits TRBD1 or TRBD2 (7 bases each). The sample was memory (CD45RA-) CD4+ T cells from blood. This TCR was sampled from a human donor in good health. The CDR3 region is CASSARGGQSWETQYF. The CDR3, as DNA: TGCGCCAGCAGTGCCAGGGGGGGTCAGTCGTGGGAGACCCAGTACTTC.